The 24 T cell receptor beta chains presented below share a single source sample, sequenced in a study of glioma-infiltrating T cells after dendritic cell vaccination. Clones were sequenced by immunoSEQ multiplex PCR, and TCRdb holds only the in-frame ones, with some missing. Among roughly 100,000 clones listed, about four fifths were seen once. This specimen consisted of blood, obtained before dendritic cell vaccination. These receptors were taken from a human donor with glioblastoma.

The chain joins TRBV6-5 to TRBJ1-1, with 7 bases identical to TRBD1. V dropped 6 bases and J dropped 5; count of bases not matched to a gene: 6. In germline, CDR1 is MNHEY, CDR2 SVGAGI. CDR3 size: 13 residues. The CDR3 DNA follows: TGTGCCAGCAGCGGGACAGTACAGACTGAAGCTTTCTTT. Protein sequence: CASSGTVQTEAFF.

A single count supports this clone. V usage is TRBV7-2 and J usage is TRBJ2-5; TRBD1 is a possible D gene (7 bases). V was clipped by 5 bases and J by 5 bases, with 15 bases between them. The CDR3 spans 14 residues. Germline assignment: CDR1 SGHTA and CDR2 FQGNSA. This CDR3 reads CASSHGQEGETQYF. For the CDR3, the DNA is TGTGCCAGCAGCCACGGACAGGAGGGGGAGACCCAGTACTTC.

The chain employs TRBV4-1 and TRBJ2-7; 12 nucleotides align to TRBD2. Per the germline V gene, CDR1 is MGHRA and CDR2 is YSYEKL. V dropped 1 base and J dropped 2; count of bases not matched to a gene: 0. The CDR3 length is 15 residues. CDR3 residues: CASSQGLAGAYEQYF. In DNA, the CDR3 is TGCGCCAGCAGCCAAGGACTAGCGGGGGCCTACGAGCAGTACTTC.

The chain links TRBV7-2 to TRBJ2-3; 7 bases map to TRBD1. Germline CDR1 reads SGHTA; CDR2 reads FQGNSA. The CDR3 length is 13 residues. J was trimmed by 6 bases and V by 0 bases; bases with no gene match: 0. The CDR3 DNA reads TGTGCCAGCAGCTTAGCCAGGGGGGATACGCAGTATTTT. It codes for CASSLARGDTQYF.

This rearrangement joins TRBV18 to TRBJ2-3, with a possible D match to TRBD1 (6 bases). Trimming removed 3 bases from V and 1 base from J, with 17 bases in between. CDR3 length: 17 amino acids. Germline V gene sequence: CDR1 KGHSH, CDR2 LQKENI. The CDR3 loop is CASSPSLTDSRTDTQYF. The CDR3 region has the DNA TGTGCCAGCTCACCTTCATTAACGGACAGCCGCACAGATACGCAGTATTTT.

The V and J genes are TRBV6-5 and TRBJ2-5; perhaps TRBD1 as D (5 bases). The DNA matches TRBJ2-7 better at its end, which makes the J call doubtful. The CDR3 is 12 amino acids. CDR1 and CDR2 (germline): MNHEY, SVGAGI. For the CDR3, the DNA is TGTGCCAGCAGTTACTCAAGGGGCGAGCAGTACTTC. Translated, it gives CASSYSRGEQYF.

J is TRBJ1-5 and V is TRBV4-2; D is undetermined. The CDR3 totals 14 residues. V was cut by 1 base and J by 10 bases, with 14 bases left in between. The germline CDR1 and CDR2 sequences are LGHNA and YNFKEQ. CDR3 in amino acids: CASSQGEEGEPQHF. Here the CDR3 DNA reads TGTGCCAGCAGCCAAGGAGAGGAGGGCGAACCCCAGCATTTT.

The chain combines TRBV30 with TRBJ2-3, with 7 bases identical to TRBD2. The V segment lost 0 bases and the J segment 0 bases; nucleotides outside the gene matches: 3. Germline V gene data show CDR1 as GTSNPN and CDR2 as SVGIG (reference sequence). The CDR3 is made up of 15 amino acids. This chain's CDR3 is CAWSVSGESTDTQYF. DNA for the CDR3: TGTGCCTGGAGTGTAAGCGGGGAAAGCACAGATACGCAGTATTTT.

V is TRBV7-6 and J is TRBJ2-5, with 8 positions matching TRBD1. The DNA end is a closer match to TRBJ2-7, so the J assignment may be wrong. The CDR3 sequence is 16 residues long. Germline values: CDR1 SGHVS, CDR2 FNYEAQ. This CDR3 is CASSLEGGQGNYEQYF. In DNA, the CDR3 is TGTGCCAGCAGCTTAGAAGGAGGACAGGGAAACTACGAGCAGTACTTC.

The table lists this clone with a count of one. The chain couples TRBV19 to TRBJ1-5; perhaps TRBD1 as D (5 bases). V shed 5 bases and J shed 6 bases, with 17 bases lying between them. The CDR3 covers 15 residues. Looked up from germline, CDR1 is LNHDA and CDR2 is SQIVND (reference sequence). For the CDR3, the DNA is TGTGCCAGTAGTCAGCCCTCAGGGTACGGTCAGCCCCAGCATTTT. Amino acid sequence: CASSQPSGYGQPQHF.

This clone occurred a few times. The rearrangement links TRBV5-8 to TRBJ2-5, with 12 nucleotides matching TRBD1. The CDR3 covers 15 residues. Unmatched junction bases numbered 6, after V lost 4 bases and J lost 5 bases. Germline V lookup: CDR1 SGHTS, CDR2 YDEGEE. CDR3 amino acids: CASSGGTGGWETQYF. Written as DNA, the CDR3 is TGTGCCAGCAGCGGGGGGACAGGGGGCTGGGAGACCCAGTACTTC.

The chain combines TRBV11-2 with TRBJ2-2; a possible D gene is TRBD1 (6 bases). Germline V gene lookup returns CDR1 SGHAT and CDR2 FQNNGV. Deletions cut 5 bases from V and 5 bases from J, with 6 bases between. The CDR3 contains 12 residues. CDR3 DNA sequence: TGTGCCAGCAGCAGGGGGACCGGGGAGCTGTTTTTT. Translation: CASSRGTGELFF. The full variable domain, with the rest looked up from reference TRBV11-2 and TRBJ2-2, is EAGVAQSPRYKIIEKRQSVAFWCNPISGHATLYWYQQILGQGPKLLIQFQNNGVVDDSQLPKDRFSAERLKGVDSTLKIQPAKLEDSAVYLCASSRGTGELFFGEGSRLTVL.

The rearrangement joins TRBV5-1 to TRBJ2-3, with 7 bases lining up with TRBD1. Losses at the gene ends were 3 bases for V and 2 bases for J; bases not matched to a gene: 6. Germline CDR1 SGHRS, CDR2 YFSETQ. The CDR3 extends over 15 amino acids. Here the CDR3 DNA reads TGCGCCAGCAGCTCGACAGGGTCCAACACAGATACGCAGTATTTT. This gives the protein CASSSTGSNTDTQYF.

This clone was detected a few times. V is TRBV5-1 and J is TRBJ2-2; the match to TRBD2 covers 9 bases. CDR1 and CDR2 from the germline V gene are SGHRS and YFSETQ. The junction had 4 bases not matched to a gene; V was cut back by 0 bases and J by 7 bases. The length of the CDR3 is 15 residues. This CDR3 is CASSLAGTSIGELFF. The CDR3 DNA reads TGCGCCAGCAGCTTGGCCGGGACTAGCATCGGGGAGCTGTTTTTT.

The gene calls are TRBV6-1 and TRBJ2-4, with D possibly matching TRBD2 (6 bases). This CDR3 comprises 15 residues. V lost 0 bases, J lost 9 bases, and 15 bases lay in between. Germline V gene lookup returns CDR1 MNHNS and CDR2 SASEGT. CDR3 sequence: CASSEAYGGVGIQYF. CDR3 bases: TGTGCCAGCAGTGAAGCCTACGGGGGAGTTGGCATTCAGTACTTC.

For this clone: Other DNA sequences in the sample encode the same CDR3. The J gene is TRBJ2-5, the V gene TRBV7-2; no definite D call. Trimming took 3 bases from V and 4 from J, leaving 3 bases between them. Germline values: CDR1 SGHTA, CDR2 FQGNSA. This CDR3 comprises 11 residues. CDR3 region: CASSFGETQYF. The DNA of the CDR3 is TGTGCCAGCAGCTTCGGAGAGACCCAGTACTTC.

The chain is built from TRBV4-1 and TRBJ2-1; TRBD2 is a possible D gene (6 bases). V lost 4 bases to trimming and J lost 16 bases, with 17 bases between them. The germline CDR1 and CDR2 sequences are MGHRA and YSYEKL. CDR3 size: 12 residues. In DNA form, the CDR3 reads TGCGCCAGCAGCCGCCCCCTCGGGGGTATCTTCTTC. It codes for CASSRPLGGIFF.

The chain recombines TRBV5-6 with TRBJ2-4; a possible D gene is TRBD2 (5 bases). Germline V gene data show CDR1 as SGHDT and CDR2 as YYEEEE. The CDR3 runs to 14 residues. V gave up 4 bases and J gave up 6 bases, with 14 bases separating them. CDR3: CASSPREEANIQYF. CDR3 bases: TGTGCCAGCAGCCCAAGAGAGGAGGCAAACATTCAGTACTTC. Using reference TRBV5-6 and TRBJ2-4 for the parts outside the CDR3, the full variable domain is DAGVTQSPTHLIKTRGQQVTLRCSPKSGHDTVSWYQQALGQGPQFIFQYYEEEERQRGNFPDRFSGHQFPNYSSELNVNALLLGDSALYLCASSPREEANIQYFGAGTRLSVL.

The gene calls are TRBV11-2 and TRBJ2-7; 9 nucleotides agree with TRBD1. J lost 4 bases, V lost 5 bases, and 6 bases had no gene match. The germline CDR1 and CDR2 sequences are SGHAT and FQNNGV. The CDR3 spans 14 residues. The CDR3 reads CASSPQGAIYEQYF. The DNA of the CDR3 is TGTGCCAGCAGCCCACAGGGGGCGATATACGAGCAGTACTTC.

The chain has TRBV5-4 and TRBJ2-7; tentatively, D is TRBD1 (5 bases). Germline assignment: CDR1 SGHNT and CDR2 YYREEE (reference sequence). Trimming pared 6 bases from V and 1 base from J, leaving 11 bases between. This CDR3 contains 13 residues. The DNA of the CDR3 is TGTGCCAGCATCAACAGGTCTTCCTACGAGCAGTACTTC. As protein: CASINRSSYEQYF.

The chain employs TRBV10-1 and TRBJ2-2; tentatively, D is TRBD2 (6 bases). Per germline, CDR1 WNHNN and CDR2 SYGVQD (reference sequence). The CDR3 contains 15 residues. The V end lost 1 base, the J end lost 4 bases, and 10 bases lay between the germline ends. CDR3 DNA: TGCGCCAGCAGTGAGTACGGAGGGGCCACCGGGGAGCTGTTTTTT. Protein: CASSEYGGATGELFF.

This clone was counted once. CDR3 sequence: CSVEDPVELDGYTF. Here the CDR3 DNA reads TGCAGCGTTGAAGATCCGGTGGAGCTAGATGGCTACACCTTC. The chain employs TRBV29-1 and TRBJ1-2; D gene unclear. Trimming removed 0 bases from V and 6 bases from J, with 14 bases in between. The CDR3 sequence is 14 residues long. Germline V gene data show CDR1 as SQVTM and CDR2 as ANQGSEA.

This clone was recorded only once. V gene TRBV7-2 combines with J gene TRBJ1-2, with 9 bases lining up with TRBD1. Germline trimming cut 5 bases from V and 8 bases from J; bases unmatched to any gene: 12. Germline loops: CDR1 SGHTA, CDR2 FQGNSA. This CDR3 has 15 amino acids. The chain's CDR3 is CASSRERGTGSGYTF. In DNA form, the CDR3 reads TGTGCCAGCAGCCGCGAGCGAGGGACAGGGTCGGGCTACACCTTC.

Only a few counts were recorded for this clone. This chain connects TRBV19 to TRBJ1-4, with 7 bases fitting TRBD1. CDR3 length: 15 residues. V lost 3 bases to trimming and J lost 5 bases; unmatched junction nucleotides: 6. The V gene's germline CDR1 is LNHDA and CDR2 SQIVND (reference sequence). The DNA for the CDR3 is TGTGCCAGTAGTATCCAACAGGGGTTCAATGAAAAACTGTTTTTT. It encodes CASSIQQGFNEKLFF.